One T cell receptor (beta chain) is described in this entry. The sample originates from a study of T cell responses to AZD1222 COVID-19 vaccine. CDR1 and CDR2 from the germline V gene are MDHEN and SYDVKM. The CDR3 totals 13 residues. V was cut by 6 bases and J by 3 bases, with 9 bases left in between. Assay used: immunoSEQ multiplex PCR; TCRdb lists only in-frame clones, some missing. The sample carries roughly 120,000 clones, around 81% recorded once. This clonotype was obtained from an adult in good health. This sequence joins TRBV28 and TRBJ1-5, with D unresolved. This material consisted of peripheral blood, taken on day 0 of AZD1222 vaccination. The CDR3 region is CASRGGNNQPQHF. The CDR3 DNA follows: TGTGCCAGCAGGGGCGGAAACAATCAGCCCCAGCATTTT.